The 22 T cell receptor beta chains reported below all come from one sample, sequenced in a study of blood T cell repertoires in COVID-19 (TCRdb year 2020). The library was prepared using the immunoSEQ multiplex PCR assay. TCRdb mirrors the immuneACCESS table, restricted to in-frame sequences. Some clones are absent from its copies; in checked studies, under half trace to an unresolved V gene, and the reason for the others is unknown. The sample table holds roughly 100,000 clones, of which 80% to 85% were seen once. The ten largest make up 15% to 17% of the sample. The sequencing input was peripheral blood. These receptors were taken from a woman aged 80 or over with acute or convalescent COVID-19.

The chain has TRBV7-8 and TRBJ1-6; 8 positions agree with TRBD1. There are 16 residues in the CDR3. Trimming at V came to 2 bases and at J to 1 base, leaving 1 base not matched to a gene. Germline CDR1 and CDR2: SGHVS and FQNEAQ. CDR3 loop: CASSLRQGSYNSPLHF. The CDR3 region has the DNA TGTGCCAGCAGCTTAAGACAGGGGTCCTATAATTCACCCCTCCACTTT. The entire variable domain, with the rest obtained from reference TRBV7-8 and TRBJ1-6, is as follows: GAGVSQSPRYKVAKRGQDVALRCDPISGHVSLFWYQQALGQGPEFLTYFQNEAQLDKSGLPSDRFFAERPEGSVSTLKIQRTQQEDSAVYLCASSLRQGSYNSPLHFGNGTRLTVT.

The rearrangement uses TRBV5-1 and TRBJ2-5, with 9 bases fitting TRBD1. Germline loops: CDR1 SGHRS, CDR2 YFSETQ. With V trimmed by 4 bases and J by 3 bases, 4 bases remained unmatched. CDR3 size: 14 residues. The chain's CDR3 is CASSPRTGEETQYF. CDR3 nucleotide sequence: TGCGCCAGCAGCCCAAGGACAGGGGAAGAGACCCAGTACTTC.

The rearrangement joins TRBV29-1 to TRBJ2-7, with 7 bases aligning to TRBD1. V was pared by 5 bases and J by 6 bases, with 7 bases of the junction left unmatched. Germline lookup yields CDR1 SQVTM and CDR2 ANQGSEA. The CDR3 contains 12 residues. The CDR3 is CSVLRQGGEQYF. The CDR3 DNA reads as TGCAGCGTTCTCAGACAGGGCGGCGAGCAGTACTTC.

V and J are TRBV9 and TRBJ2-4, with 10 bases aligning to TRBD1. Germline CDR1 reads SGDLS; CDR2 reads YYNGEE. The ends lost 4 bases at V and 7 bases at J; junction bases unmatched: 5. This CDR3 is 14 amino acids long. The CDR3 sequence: CASSRQGALNIQYF. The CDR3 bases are TGTGCCAGCAGCAGACAGGGGGCGCTGAACATTCAGTACTTC.

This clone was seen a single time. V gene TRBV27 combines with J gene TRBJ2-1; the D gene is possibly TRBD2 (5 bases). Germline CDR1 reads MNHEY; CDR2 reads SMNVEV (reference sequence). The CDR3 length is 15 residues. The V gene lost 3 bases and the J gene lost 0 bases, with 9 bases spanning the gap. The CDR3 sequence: CASSFRSGSYNEQFF. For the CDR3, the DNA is TGTGCCAGCAGTTTTAGGAGCGGCTCCTACAATGAGCAGTTCTTC.

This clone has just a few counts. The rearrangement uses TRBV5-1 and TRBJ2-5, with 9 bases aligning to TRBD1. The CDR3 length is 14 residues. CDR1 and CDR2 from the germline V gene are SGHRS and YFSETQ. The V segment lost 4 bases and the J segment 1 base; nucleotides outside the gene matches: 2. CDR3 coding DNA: TGCGCCAGCAGCCCGGGACAGGGCCAAGAGACCCAGTACTTC. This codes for CASSPGQGQETQYF.

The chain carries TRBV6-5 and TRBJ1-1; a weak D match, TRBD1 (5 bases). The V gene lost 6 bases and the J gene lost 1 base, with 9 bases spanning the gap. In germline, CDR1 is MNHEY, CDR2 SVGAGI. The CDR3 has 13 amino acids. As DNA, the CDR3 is TGTGCCAGCAGACAGACAGCGAACACTGAAGCTTTCTTT. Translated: CASRQTANTEAFF.

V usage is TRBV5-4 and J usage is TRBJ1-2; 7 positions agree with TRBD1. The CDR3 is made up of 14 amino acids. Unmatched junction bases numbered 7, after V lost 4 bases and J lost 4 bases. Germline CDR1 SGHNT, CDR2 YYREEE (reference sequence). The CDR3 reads CASSRDSPTYGYTF. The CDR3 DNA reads TGTGCCAGCAGCCGGGACAGTCCAACCTATGGCTACACCTTC.

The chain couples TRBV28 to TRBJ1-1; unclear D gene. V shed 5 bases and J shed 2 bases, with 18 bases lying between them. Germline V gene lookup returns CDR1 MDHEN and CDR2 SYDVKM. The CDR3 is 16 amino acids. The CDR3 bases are TGTGCCAGCAGTCCGACAAGGAAGACAAAAAACACTGAAGCTTTCTTT. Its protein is CASSPTRKTKNTEAFF.

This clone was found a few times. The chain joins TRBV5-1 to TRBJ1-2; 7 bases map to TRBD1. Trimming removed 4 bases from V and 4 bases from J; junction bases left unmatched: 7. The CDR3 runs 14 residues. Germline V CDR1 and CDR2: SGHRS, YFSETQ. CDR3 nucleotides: TGCGCCAGCAGCGAGGGGGCGTTTACCTATGGCTACACCTTC. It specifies CASSEGAFTYGYTF.

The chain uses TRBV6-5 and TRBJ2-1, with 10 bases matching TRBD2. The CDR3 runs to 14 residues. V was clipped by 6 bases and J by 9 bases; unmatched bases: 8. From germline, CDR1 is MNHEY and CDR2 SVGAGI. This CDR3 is CASRVAGGRGEQFF. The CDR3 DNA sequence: TGTGCCAGCAGAGTAGCGGGAGGCAGGGGTGAGCAGTTCTTC.

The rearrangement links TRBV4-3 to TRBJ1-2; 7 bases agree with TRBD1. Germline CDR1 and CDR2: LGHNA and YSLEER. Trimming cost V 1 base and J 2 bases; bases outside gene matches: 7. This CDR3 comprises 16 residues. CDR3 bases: TGCGCCAGCAGCCAAGCTTGGGGACAGAACAACTATGGCTACACCTTC. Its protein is CASSQAWGQNNYGYTF.

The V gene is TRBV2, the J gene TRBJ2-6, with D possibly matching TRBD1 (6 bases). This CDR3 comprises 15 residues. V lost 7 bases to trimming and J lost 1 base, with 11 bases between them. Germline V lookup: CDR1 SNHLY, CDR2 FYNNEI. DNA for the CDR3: TGTGCCAGCAAGAGGGGGTCTTCTGGGGCCAACGTCCTGACTTTC. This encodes CASKRGSSGANVLTF.

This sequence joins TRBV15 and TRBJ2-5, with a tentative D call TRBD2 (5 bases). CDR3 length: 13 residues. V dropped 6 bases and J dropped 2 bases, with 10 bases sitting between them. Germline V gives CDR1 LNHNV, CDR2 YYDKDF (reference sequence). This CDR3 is CATSRTVQETQYF. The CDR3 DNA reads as TGTGCCACCAGTCGGACTGTACAAGAGACCCAGTACTTC.

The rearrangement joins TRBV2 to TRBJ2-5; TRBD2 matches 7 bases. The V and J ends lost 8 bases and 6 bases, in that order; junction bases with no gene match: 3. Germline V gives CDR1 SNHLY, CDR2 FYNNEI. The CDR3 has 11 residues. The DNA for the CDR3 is TGTGCCAGCGGGGAGGGCCAGACCCAGTACTTC. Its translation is CASGEGQTQYF.

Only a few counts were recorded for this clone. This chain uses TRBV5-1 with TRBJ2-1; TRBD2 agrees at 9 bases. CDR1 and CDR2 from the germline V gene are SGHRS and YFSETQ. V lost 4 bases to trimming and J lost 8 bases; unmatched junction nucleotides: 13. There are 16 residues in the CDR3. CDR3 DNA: TGCGCCAGCAGCCCGGCGGGAGGGATACGGGGCTATGAGCAGTTCTTC. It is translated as CASSPAGGIRGYEQFF.

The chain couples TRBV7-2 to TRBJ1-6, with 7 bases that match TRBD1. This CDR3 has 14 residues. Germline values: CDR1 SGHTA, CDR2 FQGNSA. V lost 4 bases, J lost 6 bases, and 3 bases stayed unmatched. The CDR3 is CASSYRGSNSPLHF. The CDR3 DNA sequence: TGTGCCAGCAGCTACAGGGGAAGTAATTCACCCCTCCACTTT.

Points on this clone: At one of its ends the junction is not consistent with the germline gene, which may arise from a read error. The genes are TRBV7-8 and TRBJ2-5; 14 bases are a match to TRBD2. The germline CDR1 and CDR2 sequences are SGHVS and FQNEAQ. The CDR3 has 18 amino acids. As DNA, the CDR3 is TGTGCCAGCAGCCTAGCCGAACCCGGACTAGCGGGAGGAAGGACCCAGTACTTC. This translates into CASSLAEPGLAGGRTQYF.

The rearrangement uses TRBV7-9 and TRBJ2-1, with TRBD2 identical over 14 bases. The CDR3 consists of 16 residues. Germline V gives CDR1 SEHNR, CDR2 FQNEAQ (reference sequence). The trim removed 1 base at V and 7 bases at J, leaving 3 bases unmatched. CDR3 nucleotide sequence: TGTGCCAGCAGCTTAGAGGGACTAGCGGGAGTGAATGAGCAGTTCTTC. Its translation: CASSLEGLAGVNEQFF.

The CDR3 DNA is TGTGCCAGCAGCACGACAGGGGCTAACAATTCACCCCTCCACTTT. Its translation: CASSTTGANNSPLHF. The V and J genes are TRBV11-2 and TRBJ1-6, with TRBD1 matching 8 bases. With 5 bases clipped from V and 7 bases from J, the junction kept 7 bases outside the gene matches. The germline CDR1 and CDR2 sequences are SGHAT and FQNNGV. CDR3 length: 15 amino acids.

In DNA form, the CDR3 reads TGTGCCAGCAGCCATGCAGACACAGATACGCAGTATTTT. As protein: CASSHADTDTQYF. The chain is built from TRBV14 and TRBJ2-3; D call uncertain. In germline, CDR1 is SGHDN, CDR2 FVKESK. The germline V and J ends were trimmed by 3 bases and 2 bases, with 6 bases remaining between them. The CDR3 runs 13 residues. The full variable domain, in which reference TRBV14 and TRBJ2-3 provide the parts outside the CDR3, is EAGVTQFPSHSVIEKGQTVTLRCDPISGHDNLYWYRRVMGKEIKFLLHFVKESKQDESGMPNNRFLAERTGGTYSTLKVQPAELEDSGVYFCASSHADTDTQYFGPGTRLTVL.

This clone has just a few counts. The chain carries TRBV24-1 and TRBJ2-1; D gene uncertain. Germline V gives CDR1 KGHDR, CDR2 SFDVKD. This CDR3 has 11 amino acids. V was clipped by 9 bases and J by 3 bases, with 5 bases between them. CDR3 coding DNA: TGTGCCACCGCGGTCTACAATGAGCAGTTCTTC. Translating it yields CATAVYNEQFF.